This T cell receptor beta chain was captured by sequencing in a study of neoadjuvant anti-PD-1 for oral cavity cancer. V was clipped by 2 bases and J by 7 bases, with 9 bases between them. The germline gives CDR1 MNHEY, CDR2 SVGAGI. The CDR3 extends over 13 amino acids. Repertoires were generated with immunoSEQ multiplex PCR, while TCRdb's copy carries only in-frame clones and drops some. The table lists tens of thousands of clones, 70% to 90% of them singletons. Time point noted: after neoadjuvant nivolumab, at surgical resection. Analysis of PBMCs was direct, with no culture step. This clonotype originated in a person between 35 and 79 years old with oral cavity squamous cell carcinoma. The chain recombines TRBV6-5 with TRBJ1-5; D gene uncertain. Sample: PBMCs, taken after nivolumab (anti-PD-1) treatment. The chain's CDR3 is CASSYDRSQPQHF. Here the CDR3 DNA reads TGTGCCAGCAGTTACGATAGGAGCCAGCCCCAGCATTTT.